Described below is a single TCR beta chain sequence and its context. Antigen specificity is unknown. The data stem from a study of shared clonotypes between healthy human individuals. General study points: Rarefaction showed sorted-subset sequencing was incomplete despite large depth.

Here immunoSEQ multiplex PCR was the method, and the copy in TCRdb shows in-frame clones only, minus some. Counted here are about 2.3 million clones, about 92% occurring once; the ten biggest clones make up 0.35% to 0.5%. The CDR3 covers 13 residues. Germline V CDR1 and CDR2: MNHEY, SMNVEV (reference sequence). The V end lost 6 bases, the J end lost 7 bases, and 10 bases lay between the germline ends. Sequencing used naive CD4+ T cells from PBMCs. Subset defined: CD45RA+ positively selected. This sequence joins TRBV27 and TRBJ1-6; TRBD1 is a possible D gene (5 bases). This receptor was identified in a man aged 18 to 30 in good health. Some clones in this sample may be carry-over from other donors' samples. The CDR3 sequence: CASRWQGNSPLHF. CDR3 in DNA: TGTGCCAGCAGATGGCAGGGAAATTCACCCCTCCACTTT.